This T cell receptor beta chain emerged from a study of control samples from healthy donors and cancer patients. Trimming left V 5 bases short and J 11 bases short, with 16 bases between. Germline assignment: CDR1 SGHNT and CDR2 YENEEA. The CDR3 spans 13 residues. Some clones are missing from TCRdb's copy, which holds only in-frame ones; the method was immunoSEQ multiplex PCR. The data contain roughly 180,000 clones, 85% to 95% of them seen just once; the ten biggest clones take up 1.1% to 1.5%. This clone has just a few counts. The rearrangement joins TRBV11-3 to TRBJ1-5; D possibly corresponds to TRBD1 (6 bases). This sequence originates from a young woman in good health. Sequencing was carried out using blood. CDR3 DNA sequence: TGTGCCAGCAGCCGCGGGGGGCGTGGGGCCCAGCATTTT. Its translation: CASSRGGRGAQHF.